The clone carrying this T cell receptor beta chain was counted only a few times. The sample is drawn from a study of beta chain features in type 1 diabetes. Expressed TCRB transcripts were sequenced after all isolated RNA was converted to cDNA. The method was immunoSEQ multiplex PCR; TCRdb's version includes in-frame clones alone and lacks a portion of them. This table holds 680,000 or so clones, about 16% found once. V was shortened by 3 bases and J by 2 bases, with 16 bases between the two germline ends. CDR3 length equals 15 residues. CDR1 and CDR2 (germline): SQVTM, ANQGSEA. Input material: naive CD4+ T cells from blood. The chain employs TRBV29-1 and TRBJ1-1; tentatively, D is TRBD1 (6 bases). The TCR was taken from a man aged 18-30 years in good health. CDR3 in amino acids: CSVDKTGFSNTEAFF. In DNA form, the CDR3 reads TGCAGCGTTGACAAAACAGGGTTTAGCAACACTGAAGCTTTCTTT.